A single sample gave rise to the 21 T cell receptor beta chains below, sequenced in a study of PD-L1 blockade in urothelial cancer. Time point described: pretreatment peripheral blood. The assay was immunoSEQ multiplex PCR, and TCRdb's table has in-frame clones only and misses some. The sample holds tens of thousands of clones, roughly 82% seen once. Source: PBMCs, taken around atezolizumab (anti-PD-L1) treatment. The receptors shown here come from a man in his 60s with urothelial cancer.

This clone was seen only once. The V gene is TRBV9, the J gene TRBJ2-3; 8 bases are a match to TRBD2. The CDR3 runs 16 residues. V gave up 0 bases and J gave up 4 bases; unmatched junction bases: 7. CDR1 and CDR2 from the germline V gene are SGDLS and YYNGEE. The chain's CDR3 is CASSVERGYGADTQYF. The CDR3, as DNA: TGTGCCAGCAGCGTAGAGCGGGGGTATGGGGCAGATACGCAGTATTTT.

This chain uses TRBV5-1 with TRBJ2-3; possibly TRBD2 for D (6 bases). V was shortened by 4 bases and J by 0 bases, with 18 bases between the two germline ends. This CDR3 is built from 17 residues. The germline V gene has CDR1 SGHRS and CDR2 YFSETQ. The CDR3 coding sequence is TGCGCCAGCAGCGCCACCGGGACTCGGACTAGCACAGATACGCAGTATTTT. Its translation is CASSATGTRTSTDTQYF.

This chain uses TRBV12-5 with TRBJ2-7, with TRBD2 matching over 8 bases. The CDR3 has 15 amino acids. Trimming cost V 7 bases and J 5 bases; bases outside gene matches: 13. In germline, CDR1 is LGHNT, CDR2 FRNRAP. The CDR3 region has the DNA TGTGCTAGTGCCCCCGGGGGGGCCCTGTTCGACGAGCAGTACTTC. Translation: CASAPGGALFDEQYF.

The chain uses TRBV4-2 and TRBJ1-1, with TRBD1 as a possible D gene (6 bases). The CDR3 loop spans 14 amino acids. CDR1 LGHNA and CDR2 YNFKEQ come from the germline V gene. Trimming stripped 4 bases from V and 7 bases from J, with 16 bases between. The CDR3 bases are TGTGCCAGCAGCCCCGGGGGGGCACAGTTTGAAGCTTTCTTT. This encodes CASSPGGAQFEAFF.

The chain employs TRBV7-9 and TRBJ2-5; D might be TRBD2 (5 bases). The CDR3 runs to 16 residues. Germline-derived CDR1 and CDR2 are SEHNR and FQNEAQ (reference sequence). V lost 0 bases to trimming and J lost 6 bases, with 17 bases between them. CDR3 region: CASSLAPGSPSQTQYF. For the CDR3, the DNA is TGTGCCAGCAGCTTAGCCCCGGGGTCTCCAAGTCAGACCCAGTACTTC.

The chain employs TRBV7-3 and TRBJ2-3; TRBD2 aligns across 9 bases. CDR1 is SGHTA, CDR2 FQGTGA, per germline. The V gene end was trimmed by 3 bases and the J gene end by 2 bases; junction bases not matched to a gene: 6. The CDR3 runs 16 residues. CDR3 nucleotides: TGTGCCAGCAGCTTGGTACCTAGCGGGAACACAGATACGCAGTATTTT. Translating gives CASSLVPSGNTDTQYF.

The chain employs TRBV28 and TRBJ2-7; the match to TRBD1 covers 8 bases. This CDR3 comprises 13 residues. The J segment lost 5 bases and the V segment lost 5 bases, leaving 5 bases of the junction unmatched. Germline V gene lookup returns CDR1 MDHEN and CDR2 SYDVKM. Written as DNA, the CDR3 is TGTGCCAGCAGTCCAGGACAGGGCCACGAGCAGTACTTC. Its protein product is CASSPGQGHEQYF. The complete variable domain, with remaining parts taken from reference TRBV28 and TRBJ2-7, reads DVKVTQSSRYLVKRTGEKVFLECVQDMDHENMFWYRQDPGLGLRLIYFSYDVKMKEKGDIPEGYSVSREKKERFSLILESASTNQTSMYLCASSPGQGHEQYFGPGTRLTVT.

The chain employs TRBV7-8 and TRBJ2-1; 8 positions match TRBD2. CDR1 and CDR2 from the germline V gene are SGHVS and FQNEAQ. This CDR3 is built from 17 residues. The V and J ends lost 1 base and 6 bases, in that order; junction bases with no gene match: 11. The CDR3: CASSLGYDGGAPNEQFF. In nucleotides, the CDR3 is TGTGCCAGCAGCTTAGGGTACGACGGGGGGGCTCCCAATGAGCAGTTCTTC.

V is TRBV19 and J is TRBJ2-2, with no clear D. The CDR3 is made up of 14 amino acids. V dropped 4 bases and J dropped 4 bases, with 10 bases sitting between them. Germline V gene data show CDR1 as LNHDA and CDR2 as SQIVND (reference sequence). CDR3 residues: CASSTTYLTGELFF. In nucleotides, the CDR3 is TGTGCCAGTAGTACAACATACCTCACCGGGGAGCTGTTTTTT.

The chain's CDR3 is CASSEKLDRADTQYF. For the CDR3, the DNA is TGTGCCAGCAGTGAAAAACTTGACAGGGCAGATACGCAGTATTTT. The chain has TRBV6-1 and TRBJ2-3; TRBD1 agrees at 7 bases. The germline V gene has CDR1 MNHNS and CDR2 SASEGT. The CDR3 sequence is 15 residues long. V lost 2 bases to trimming and J lost 4 bases; unmatched junction nucleotides: 6.

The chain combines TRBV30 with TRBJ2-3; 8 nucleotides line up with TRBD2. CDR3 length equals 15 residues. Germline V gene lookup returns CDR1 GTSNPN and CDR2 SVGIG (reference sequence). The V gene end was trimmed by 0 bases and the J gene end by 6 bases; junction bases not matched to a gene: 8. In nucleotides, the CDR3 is TGTGCCTGGAGTGTATTAGCGGGGTCGCCGGATACGCAGTATTTT. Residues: CAWSVLAGSPDTQYF.

The CDR3 sequence is CATSRDRQGNEQFF. CDR3 nucleotides: TGTGCCACCAGCAGGGATCGACAGGGCAATGAGCAGTTCTTC. The chain carries TRBV15 and TRBJ2-1; 7 nucleotides match TRBD1. J lost 6 bases, V lost 3 bases, and 5 bases had no gene match. This CDR3 has 14 residues. CDR1 LNHNV and CDR2 YYDKDF come from the germline V gene (reference sequence).

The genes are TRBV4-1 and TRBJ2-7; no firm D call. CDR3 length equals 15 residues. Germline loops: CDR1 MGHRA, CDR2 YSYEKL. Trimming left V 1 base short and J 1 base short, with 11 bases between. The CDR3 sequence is CASSQGFTMSYEQYF. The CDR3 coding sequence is TGCGCCAGCAGCCAAGGATTCACTATGTCCTACGAGCAGTACTTC.

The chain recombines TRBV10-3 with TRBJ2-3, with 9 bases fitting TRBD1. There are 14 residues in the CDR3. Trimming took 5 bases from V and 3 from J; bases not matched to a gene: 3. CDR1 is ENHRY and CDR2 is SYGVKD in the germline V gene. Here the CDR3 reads CAISRDRETDTQYF. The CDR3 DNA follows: TGTGCCATCAGTCGGGACAGGGAGACAGATACGCAGTATTTT.

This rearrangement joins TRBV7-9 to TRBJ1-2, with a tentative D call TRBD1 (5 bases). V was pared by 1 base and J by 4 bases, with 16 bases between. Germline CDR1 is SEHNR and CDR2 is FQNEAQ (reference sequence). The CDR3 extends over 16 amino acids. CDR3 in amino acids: CASSLEGFGGGYGYTF. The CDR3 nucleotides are TGTGCCAGCAGCTTAGAAGGTTTCGGGGGTGGCTATGGCTACACCTTC.

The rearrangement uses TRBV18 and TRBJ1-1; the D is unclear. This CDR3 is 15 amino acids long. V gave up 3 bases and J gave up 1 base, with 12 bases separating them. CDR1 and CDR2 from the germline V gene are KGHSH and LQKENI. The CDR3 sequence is CASSPTIRGNTEAFF. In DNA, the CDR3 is TGTGCCAGCTCACCTACTATCCGAGGGAACACTGAAGCTTTCTTT.

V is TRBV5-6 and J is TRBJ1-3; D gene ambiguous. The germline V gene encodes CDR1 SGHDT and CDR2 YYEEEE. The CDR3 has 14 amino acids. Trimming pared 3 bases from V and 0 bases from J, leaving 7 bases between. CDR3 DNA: TGTGCCAGCAGCTCGAGCTACTCTGGAAACACCATATATTTT. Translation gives CASSSSYSGNTIYF.

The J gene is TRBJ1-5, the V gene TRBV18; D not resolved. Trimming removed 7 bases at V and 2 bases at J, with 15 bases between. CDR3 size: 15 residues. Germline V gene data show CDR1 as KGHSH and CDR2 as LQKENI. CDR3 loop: CASLETLGGNQPQHF. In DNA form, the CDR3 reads TGTGCCAGCTTAGAGACCCTCGGGGGCAATCAGCCCCAGCATTTT.

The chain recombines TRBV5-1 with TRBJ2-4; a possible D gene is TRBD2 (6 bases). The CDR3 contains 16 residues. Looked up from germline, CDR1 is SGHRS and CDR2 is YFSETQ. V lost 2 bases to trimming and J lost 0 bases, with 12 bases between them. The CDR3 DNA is TGCGCCAGCAGCTTTGGCGCGGGACTAGCCAAAAACATTCAGTACTTC. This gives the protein CASSFGAGLAKNIQYF.

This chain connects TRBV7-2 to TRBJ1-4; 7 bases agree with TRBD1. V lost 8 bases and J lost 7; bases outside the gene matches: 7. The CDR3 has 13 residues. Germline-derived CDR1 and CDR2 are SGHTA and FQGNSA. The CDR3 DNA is TGTGCCAGCGGCAGGGGGTCGGGTGAAAAACTGTTTTTT. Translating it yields CASGRGSGEKLFF. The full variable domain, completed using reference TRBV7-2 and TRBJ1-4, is GAGVSQSPSNKVTEKGKDVELRCDPISGHTALYWYRQSLGQGLEFLIYFQGNSAPDKSGLPSDRFSAERTGGSVSTLTIQRTQQEDSAVYLCASGRGSGEKLFFGSGTQLSVL.

The DNA of the CDR3 is TGTGCCATCTCTCGAGCGGGGTTTAATGAGCAGTTCTTC. Translating it yields CAISRAGFNEQFF. V gene TRBV10-3 combines with J gene TRBJ2-1, with 7 bases identical to TRBD2. Germline V gene data show CDR1 as ENHRY and CDR2 as SYGVKD. This CDR3 contains 13 residues. After removal of 8 bases from V and 7 bases from J, the junction contained 8 bases not matched to a gene.